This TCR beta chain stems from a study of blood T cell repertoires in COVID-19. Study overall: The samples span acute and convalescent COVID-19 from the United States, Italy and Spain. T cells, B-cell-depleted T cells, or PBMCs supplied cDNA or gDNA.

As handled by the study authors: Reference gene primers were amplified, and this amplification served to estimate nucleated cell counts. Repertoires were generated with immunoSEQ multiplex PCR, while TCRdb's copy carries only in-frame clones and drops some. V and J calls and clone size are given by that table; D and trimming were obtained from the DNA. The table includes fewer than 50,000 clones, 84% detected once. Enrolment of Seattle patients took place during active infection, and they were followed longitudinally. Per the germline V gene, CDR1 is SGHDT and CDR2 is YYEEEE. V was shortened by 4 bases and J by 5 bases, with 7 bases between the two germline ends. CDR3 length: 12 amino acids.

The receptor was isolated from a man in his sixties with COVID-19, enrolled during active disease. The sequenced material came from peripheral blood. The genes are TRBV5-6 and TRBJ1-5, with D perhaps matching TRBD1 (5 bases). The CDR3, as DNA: TGTGCCAGCAGCACAGGAGATCAGCCCCAGCATTTT. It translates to CASSTGDQPQHF. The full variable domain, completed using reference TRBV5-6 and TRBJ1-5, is DAGVTQSPTHLIKTRGQQVTLRCSPKSGHDTVSWYQQALGQGPQFIFQYYEEEERQRGNFPDRFSGHQFPNYSSELNVNALLLGDSALYLCASSTGDQPQHFGDGTRLSIL.